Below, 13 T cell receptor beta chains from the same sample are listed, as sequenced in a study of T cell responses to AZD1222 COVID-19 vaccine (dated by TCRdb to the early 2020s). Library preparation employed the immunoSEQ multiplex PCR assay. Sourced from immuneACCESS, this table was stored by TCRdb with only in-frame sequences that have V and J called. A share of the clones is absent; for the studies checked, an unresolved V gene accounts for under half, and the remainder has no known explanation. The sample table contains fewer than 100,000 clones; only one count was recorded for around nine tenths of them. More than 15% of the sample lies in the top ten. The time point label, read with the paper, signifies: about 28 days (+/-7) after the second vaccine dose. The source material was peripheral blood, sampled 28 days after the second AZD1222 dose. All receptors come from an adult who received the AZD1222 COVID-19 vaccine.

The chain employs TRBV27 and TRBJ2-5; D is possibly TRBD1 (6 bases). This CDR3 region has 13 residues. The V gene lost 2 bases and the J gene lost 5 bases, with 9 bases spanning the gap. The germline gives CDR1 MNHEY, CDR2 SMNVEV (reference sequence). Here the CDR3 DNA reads TGTGCCAGCAGTTTAGGGGGCAGGGAGACCCAGTACTTC. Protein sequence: CASSLGGRETQYF.

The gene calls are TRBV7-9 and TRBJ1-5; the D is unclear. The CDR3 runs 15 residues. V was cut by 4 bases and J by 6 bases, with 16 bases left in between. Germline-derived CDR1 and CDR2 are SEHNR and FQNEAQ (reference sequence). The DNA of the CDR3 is TGTGCCAGCAGCTCCACAAGGGTCCCCAGTCAGCCCCAGCATTTT. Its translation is CASSSTRVPSQPQHF.

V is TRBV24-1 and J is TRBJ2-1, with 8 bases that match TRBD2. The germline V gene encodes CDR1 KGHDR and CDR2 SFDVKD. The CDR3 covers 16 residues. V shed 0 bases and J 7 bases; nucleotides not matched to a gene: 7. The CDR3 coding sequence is TGTGCCACCAGTGATTTGGAGGGACTAGAACGAAATGAGCAGTTCTTC. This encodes CATSDLEGLERNEQFF.

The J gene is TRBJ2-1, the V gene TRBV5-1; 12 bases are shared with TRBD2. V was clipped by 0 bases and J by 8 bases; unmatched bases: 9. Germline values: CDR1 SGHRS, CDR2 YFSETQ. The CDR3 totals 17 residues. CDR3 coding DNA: TGCGCCAGCAGCTTGGGACTAGCGGGAGATGCGGTCTATGAGCAGTTCTTC. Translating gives CASSLGLAGDAVYEQFF.

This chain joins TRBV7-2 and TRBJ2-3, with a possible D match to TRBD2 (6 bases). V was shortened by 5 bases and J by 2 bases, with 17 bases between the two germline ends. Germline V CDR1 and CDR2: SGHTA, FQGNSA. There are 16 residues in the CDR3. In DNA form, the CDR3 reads TGTGCCAGCAGCCCACTTAGCGGACCGATCACAGATACGCAGTATTTT. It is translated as CASSPLSGPITDTQYF.

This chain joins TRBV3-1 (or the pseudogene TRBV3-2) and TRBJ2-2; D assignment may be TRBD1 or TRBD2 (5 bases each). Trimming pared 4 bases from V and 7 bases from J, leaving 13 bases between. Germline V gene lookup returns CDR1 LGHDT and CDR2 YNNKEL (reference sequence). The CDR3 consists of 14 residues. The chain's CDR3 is CASSLHDGGGELFF. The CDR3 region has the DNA TGTGCCAGCAGCCTACACGATGGGGGCGGGGAGCTGTTTTTT.

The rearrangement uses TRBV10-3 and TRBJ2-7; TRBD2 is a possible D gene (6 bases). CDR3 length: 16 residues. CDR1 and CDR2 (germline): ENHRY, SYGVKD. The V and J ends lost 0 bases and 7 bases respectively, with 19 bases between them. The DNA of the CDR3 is TGTGCCATCAGTGAGTCGGGAAGCGGGTCCCTACGGGAGCAGTACTTC. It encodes CAISESGSGSLREQYF.

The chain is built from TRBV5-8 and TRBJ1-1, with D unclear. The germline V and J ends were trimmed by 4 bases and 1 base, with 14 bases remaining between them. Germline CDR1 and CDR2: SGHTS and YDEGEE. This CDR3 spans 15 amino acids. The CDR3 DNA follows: TGTGCCAGCAGCACCCCTGATGGCAGGAACACTGAAGCTTTCTTT. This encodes CASSTPDGRNTEAFF. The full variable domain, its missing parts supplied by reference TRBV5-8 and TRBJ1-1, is EAGVTQSPTHLIKTRGQQATLRCSPISGHTSVYWYQQALGLGLQFLLWYDEGEERNRGNFPPRFSGRQFPNYSSELNVNALELEDSALYLCASSTPDGRNTEAFFGQGTRLTVV.

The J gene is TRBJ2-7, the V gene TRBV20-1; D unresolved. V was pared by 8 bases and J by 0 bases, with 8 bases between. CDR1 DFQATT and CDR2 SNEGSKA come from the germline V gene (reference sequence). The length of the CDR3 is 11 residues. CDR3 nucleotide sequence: TGCAGTATAGGAAGCTCCTACGAGCAGTACTTC. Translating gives CSIGSSYEQYF.

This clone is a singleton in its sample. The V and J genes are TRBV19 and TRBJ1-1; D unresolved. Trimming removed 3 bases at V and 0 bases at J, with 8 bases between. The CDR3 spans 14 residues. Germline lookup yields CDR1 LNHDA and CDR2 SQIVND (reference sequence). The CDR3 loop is CASSIPRMNTEAFF. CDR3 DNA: TGTGCCAGTAGTATTCCACGCATGAACACTGAAGCTTTCTTT.

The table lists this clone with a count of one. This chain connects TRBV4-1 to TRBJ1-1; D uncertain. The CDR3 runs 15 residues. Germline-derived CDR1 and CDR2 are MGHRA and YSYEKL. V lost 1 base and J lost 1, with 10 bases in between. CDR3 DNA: TGCGCCAGCAGCCAAGCCCCCCCACAGAACACTGAAGCTTTCTTT. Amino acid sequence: CASSQAPPQNTEAFF.

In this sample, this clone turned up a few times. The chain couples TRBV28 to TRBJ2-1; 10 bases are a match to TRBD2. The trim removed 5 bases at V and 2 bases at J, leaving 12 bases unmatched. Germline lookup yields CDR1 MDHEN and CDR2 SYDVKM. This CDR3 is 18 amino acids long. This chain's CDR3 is CASSLNIAGGPPYNEQFF. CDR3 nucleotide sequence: TGTGCCAGCAGTCTAAATATAGCGGGAGGCCCCCCCTACAATGAGCAGTTCTTC.

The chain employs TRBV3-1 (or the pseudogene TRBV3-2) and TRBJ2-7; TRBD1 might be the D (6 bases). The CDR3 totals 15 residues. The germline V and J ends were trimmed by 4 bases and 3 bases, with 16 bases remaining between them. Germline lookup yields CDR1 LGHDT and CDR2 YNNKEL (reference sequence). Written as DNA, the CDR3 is TGTGCCAGCAGCCGGCTGCCAGGGACAATCTACGAGCAGTACTTC. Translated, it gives CASSRLPGTIYEQYF.